A single sample gave rise to the 7 T cell receptor beta chains below, sequenced in a study of shared clonotypes between healthy human individuals. Sequencing was performed with immunoSEQ multiplex PCR; in TCRdb, only in-frame clones are kept and a portion is missing. The sample holds 900,000 to 1,200,000 clones; 75% to 85% are singletons and the top ten take 0.6% to 0.7%. The sequencing sample was made of memory CD4+ T cells from PBMCs. Specified subset: CD45RA-negative fraction. These receptors were taken from a man aged 18 to 35 in good health. Some clones in this sample may be carry-over from other donors' samples.

The V and J genes are TRBV5-1 and TRBJ2-7; possibly TRBD1 or TRBD2 for D (5 bases each). V lost 3 bases and J lost 3, with 13 bases in between. The CDR3 extends over 14 amino acids. CDR1 SGHRS and CDR2 YFSETQ come from the germline V gene. The CDR3 loop reads CASSWDPGGYEQYF. The CDR3 DNA follows: TGCGCCAGCAGCTGGGACCCTGGGGGCTACGAGCAGTACTTC.

The J gene is TRBJ2-2, the V gene TRBV30; 8 nucleotides match TRBD2. The germline V gene encodes CDR1 GTSNPN and CDR2 SVGIG (reference sequence). With 1 base clipped from V and 4 bases from J, the junction kept 5 bases outside the gene matches. The CDR3 runs 15 residues. CDR3 in amino acids: CAWSDGSGATGELFF. In DNA, the CDR3 is TGTGCCTGGAGTGACGGTAGCGGGGCCACCGGGGAGCTGTTTTTT.

The genes are TRBV29-1 and TRBJ2-7; 7 bases align to TRBD1. Germline-derived CDR1 and CDR2 are SQVTM and ANQGSEA. The CDR3 sequence is 12 residues long. The V and J ends lost 7 bases and 0 bases, in that order; junction bases with no gene match: 3. The DNA for the CDR3 is TGCAGCGGAGGGGACAGCTCCTACGAGCAGTACTTC. Protein sequence: CSGGDSSYEQYF.

V gene TRBV10-2 combines with J gene TRBJ2-1; 9 nucleotides match TRBD2. Germline trimming cut 6 bases from V and 4 bases from J; bases unmatched to any gene: 7. Germline V gene lookup returns CDR1 WSHSY and CDR2 SAAADI. This CDR3 is built from 15 residues. CDR3 DNA: TGCGCCAGCAGAATGGGCGGGGGGGGTTACAATGAGCAGTTCTTC. The encoded protein is CASRMGGGGYNEQFF.

The V call is TRBV5-1, the J call TRBJ1-3; 8 positions match TRBD1. V trimming: 2 bases; J trimming: 0 bases; junction bases outside the gene matches: 7. The germline V gene has CDR1 SGHRS and CDR2 YFSETQ. This CDR3 is 17 amino acids long. The CDR3 sequence is CASSLYRGTYSGNTIYF. The CDR3 bases are TGCGCCAGCAGCTTATACAGGGGGACCTACTCTGGAAACACCATATATTTT.

Comments on this clone: The sample holds other DNA sequences that translate to the same CDR3. The rearrangement joins TRBV5-1 to TRBJ2-1; 11 positions match TRBD2. The germline V gene has CDR1 SGHRS and CDR2 YFSETQ. With V trimmed by 4 bases and J by 3 bases, 3 bases remained unmatched. CDR3 length equals 15 residues. CDR3 loop: CASSRGTSGYNEQFF. The CDR3 DNA reads as TGCGCCAGCAGCCGGGGGACTAGCGGCTACAATGAGCAGTTCTTC.

V and J are TRBV2 and TRBJ1-1; D is ambiguous. This CDR3 comprises 13 residues. Germline V CDR1 and CDR2: SNHLY, FYNNEI. Trimming removed 7 bases at V and 0 bases at J, with 9 bases between. In DNA form, the CDR3 reads TGTGCCAGCACCTTGGGTTTGAACACTGAAGCTTTCTTT. It translates to CASTLGLNTEAFF.